This paragraph covers one T cell receptor beta chain sequence. The antigen is not known. The CDR3 is made up of 14 amino acids. V was clipped by 3 bases and J by 5 bases; unmatched bases: 7. The germline V gene has CDR1 GTSNPN and CDR2 SVGIG (reference sequence). Donors each provided around 9 milliliters of peripheral blood. The source of the sample is a study of blood T cells in healthy people across ages. Findings and limits, study-wide: As naive T cell percentage varied, TCR beta diversity correlated strongly with it.

For the second PCR, which ran for about 6 to 12 cycles, a sample-barcoded 5' primer and a J-beta primer mix were used. A 12-random-nucleotide template-switch adaptor tagged each cDNA molecule. TCRdb re-derived calls from the 5' RACE reads in MiXCR, one entry per CDR3 protein. The data contain about 1.6 million distinct CDR3 sequences, roughly 30% of them singletons. The origin of this receptor is a woman between 25 and 40 years old in good health. The sequenced material came from blood. The V gene is TRBV30, the J gene TRBJ1-2; the match to TRBD1 covers 9 bases. The CDR3 DNA reads as TGTGCCTGGAGACCCGGGACAGGGAGTTATGGCTACACCTTC. It yields the protein CAWRPGTGSYGYTF.